Listed below are T cell receptor beta chains from one sample, sequenced in a study of T cell changes during pregnancy in multiple sclerosis. The method was immunoSEQ multiplex PCR; TCRdb's version includes in-frame clones alone and lacks a portion of them. This table holds 90,000 to 120,000 clones, roughly nine tenths found once. This sample comprised peripheral blood, obtained after pregnancy. The receptors were gathered from a female donor with multiple sclerosis, enrolled in a pregnancy study. Each CDR3 is given with its conserved first and last residue. A D gene is named only where the DNA matches it firmly. The size of a clone is reported for some rows only, either as once, few or many, or as a class for expanded clones.

d_call	v_call	j_call	clone_size	cdr3_aa	cdr3_nt
NA	TRBV29-1	TRBJ2-5	NA	CSVALSGETQYF	TGCAGCGTGGCCCTAAGCGGAGAGACCCAGTACTTC
TRBD1	TRBV6-6	TRBJ2-1	NA	CASSYSIGTELF	TGTGCCAGCAGTTACTCGATTGGGACAGAACTCTTC
NA	TRBV5-4	TRBJ2-2	NA	CASSPRQQTSFLSNTGELFF	TGTGCCAGCAGCCCAAGACAGCAGACCTCCTTTCTTTCGAACACCGGGGAGCTGTTTTTT
NA	TRBV27	TRBJ1-1	few	CASSSAGGTEAFF	TGTGCCAGCAGTTCGGCGGGAGGGACTGAAGCTTTCTTT
NA	TRBV7-2	TRBJ1-3	NA	CASSTLDSGNTIYF	TGTGCCAGCAGCACCTTAGACTCTGGAAACACCATATATTTT
NA	TRBV7-3	TRBJ2-6	NA	CASSLDGGQGANVLTF	TGTGCCAGCAGCTTAGACGGGGGTCAAGGGGCCAACGTCCTGACTTTC
NA	TRBV11-2	TRBJ1-2	NA	CASSLAPGSNYGYTF	TGTGCCAGCAGCTTAGCCCCCGGTAGTAACTATGGCTACACCTTC
NA	TRBV13	TRBJ1-2	NA	CASSLGGGWVGNGYTF	TGTGCCAGCAGCTTAGGCGGCGGGTGGGTGGGAAATGGCTACACCTTC
TRBD1	TRBV7-6	TRBJ1-4	NA	CASSSTTGLPLEKLFF	TGTGCCAGCAGCTCTACGACAGGGCTGCCTCTTGAAAAACTGTTTTTT
NA	TRBV7-3	TRBJ1-2	NA	CASSSGTNYGYTF	TGTGCCAGCAGCTCAGGGACTAACTATGGCTACACCTTC
NA	TRBV2	TRBJ2-5	NA	CASLRSVRETQYF	TGTGCCAGCCTCCGGAGTGTTCGAGAGACCCAGTACTTC
TRBD1	TRBV9	TRBJ2-7	NA	CASSPTGGEQYF	TGTGCCAGCAGTCCCACAGGGGGCGAGCAGTACTTC
NA	TRBV20-1	TRBJ2-7	NA	CSARVLYEQYF	TGCAGTGCTAGAGTTCTCTACGAGCAGTACTTC
NA	TRBV6-5	TRBJ1-2	few	CASSYLPPGHGYTF	TGTGCCAGCAGTTACTTACCGCCAGGGCATGGCTACACCTTC
TRBD1	TRBV2	TRBJ1-5	NA	CASSSEQGWNQPQHF	TGTGCCAGCAGTTCCGAACAGGGGTGGAATCAGCCCCAGCATTTT
NA	TRBV21-1	TRBJ2-1	NA	CASSCRWNEQFF	TGTGCCAGCAGCTGCAGGTGGAATGAGCAGTTCTTC
TRBD2	TRBV15	TRBJ2-1	NA	CATSRAPSGAIEQFF	TGTGCCACCAGCAGAGCCCCTAGCGGCGCAATTGAGCAGTTCTTC
TRBD2	TRBV6-4	TRBJ2-3	few	CASSDSTSGGDTQYF	TGTGCCAGCAGTGACTCGACTAGCGGGGGAGATACGCAGTATTTT
NA	TRBV30	TRBJ1-1	once	CAWSVRNTEAFF	TGTGCCTGGAGTGTCCGGAACACTGAAGCTTTCTTT
NA	TRBV19	TRBJ1-1	NA	CASSIDQGLTTEAFF	TGTGCCAGTAGTATAGATCAGGGCCTCACCACTGAAGCTTTCTTT
TRBD1	TRBV5-1	TRBJ1-2	NA	CASSLEGAKTNYGYTF	TGCGCCAGCAGCTTGGAGGGGGCGAAGACTAACTATGGCTACACCTTC
TRBD1	TRBV27	TRBJ1-2	NA	CASSWGQGYGYTF	TGTGCCAGCAGTTGGGGACAGGGGTATGGCTACACCTTC
TRBD2	TRBV5-4	TRBJ2-5	NA	CASSGKGTSGGPYRETQYF	TGTGCCAGCAGCGGCAAAGGGACTAGCGGGGGCCCCTACCGGGAGACCCAGTACTTC
NA	TRBV5-1	TRBJ2-2	NA	CASSPRGSTGELFF	TGCGCCAGCAGCCCCCGGGGGAGCACCGGGGAGCTGTTTTTT
TRBD1	TRBV4-2	TRBJ1-2	once	CASSHEQGANYGYTF	TGTGCCAGCAGCCATGAACAGGGGGCAAACTATGGCTACACCTTC
NA	TRBV30	TRBJ2-2	NA	CAWSVRQTNTGELFF	TGTGCCTGGAGTGTACGCCAAACTAACACCGGGGAGCTGTTTTTT
NA	TRBV7-8	TRBJ1-1	NA	CASSLVGGERTEAFF	TGTGCCAGCAGCTTAGTGGGAGGCGAGAGGACTGAAGCTTTCTTT
NA	TRBV4-2	TRBJ2-7	NA	CASSPGTGAYEQYF	TGTGCCAGCAGCCCCGGGACGGGGGCCTACGAGCAGTACTTC
TRBD2	TRBV5-1	TRBJ2-1	NA	CASSLDSLLAGEYEQFF	TGCGCCAGCAGCTTGGACAGCCTACTAGCGGGGGAGTATGAGCAGTTCTTC
NA	TRBV5-1	TRBJ1-1	NA	CASSLGGTTHTEAFF	TGCGCCAGCAGCTTGGGGGGGACAACTCACACTGAAGCTTTCTTT
TRBD1	TRBV11-2	TRBJ1-4	NA	CASSPRTGTNEKLFF	TGTGCCAGCAGCCCCAGGACAGGGACTAATGAAAAACTGTTTTTT
TRBD2	TRBV13	TRBJ2-1	NA	CASSLGSSGGLGNEQFF	TGTGCCAGCAGCTTAGGAAGTAGCGGGGGTCTAGGCAATGAGCAGTTCTTC
NA	TRBV2	TRBJ2-7	NA	CASSARGGEWSYEQYF	TGTGCCAGCAGTGCGCGGGGCGGTGAGTGGTCCTACGAGCAGTACTTC
NA	TRBV7-9	TRBJ1-1	NA	CASSTSQGTEAFF	TGTGCCAGCAGCACTTCACAGGGCACTGAAGCTTTCTTT
NA	TRBV6-1	TRBJ2-7	NA	CASSDRTAGYEQYF	TGTGCCAGCAGTGATCGGACAGCTGGCTACGAGCAGTACTTC
NA	TRBV28	TRBJ2-7	NA	CASGVRLGGSSYEQYF	TGTGCCAGCGGAGTTAGACTCGGGGGATCGTCGTACGAGCAGTACTTC
NA	TRBV25-1	TRBJ2-1	NA	CASLKERSSYNEQFF	TGTGCCAGCTTAAAGGAGAGAAGCTCCTACAATGAGCAGTTCTTC
NA	TRBV5-1	TRBJ2-5	NA	CASSADTKETQYF	TGCGCCAGCAGCGCAGACACCAAAGAGACCCAGTACTTC
TRBD2	TRBV4-1	TRBJ2-1	NA	CASSQESGGGNEQFF	TGCGCCAGCAGCCAAGAAAGTGGGGGGGGCAATGAGCAGTTCTTC
NA	TRBV19	TRBJ1-1	NA	CASSIDLRTSEAFF	TGTGCCAGTAGTATAGATCTTCGGACATCCGAAGCTTTCTTT
NA	TRBV18	TRBJ1-6	few	CASSPRGENSPLHF	TGTGCCAGCTCACCAAGGGGCGAAAATTCACCCCTCCACTTT
NA	TRBV5-1	TRBJ1-1	NA	CASREQPTEAFF	TGCGCCAGCAGGGAGCAGCCCACTGAAGCTTTCTTT
NA	TRBV16	TRBJ2-2	NA	CASSQLTANTGELFF	TGTGCCAGCAGCCAATTGACAGCGAACACCGGGGAGCTGTTTTTT
NA	TRBV7-9	TRBJ1-1	NA	CASSLRGSNTEAFF	TGTGCCAGCAGCTTACGGGGGTCTAACACTGAAGCTTTCTTT
TRBD1	TRBV29-1	TRBJ1-2	NA	CSVEDGDRYF	TGCAGCGTTGAAGACGGGGACAGGTACTTC
NA	TRBV27	TRBJ1-5	few	CASSWTPYSNQPQHF	TGTGCCAGCAGTTGGACACCCTATAGCAATCAGCCCCAGCATTTT
NA	TRBV7-6	TRBJ1-3	NA	CASSQDRGVGNTIYF	TGTGCCAGCAGCCAGGATAGGGGCGTCGGAAACACCATATATTTT
NA	TRBV6-6	TRBJ2-1	once	CASSYTGMGYNEQFF	TGTGCCAGCAGTTATACGGGTATGGGCTACAATGAGCAGTTCTTC
TRBD2	TRBV13	TRBJ2-3	NA	CASSLRGGGADTQYF	TGTGCCAGCAGCTTACGGGGGGGCGGGGCAGATACGCAGTATTTT
NA	TRBV11-2	TRBJ1-2	NA	CASSLRGGQGRVGYTF	TGTGCCAGCAGCTTGAGGGGGGGGCAGGGGAGGGTTGGCTACACCTTC
TRBD2	TRBV4-2	TRBJ2-2	NA	CASSGGAYNTGELFF	TGTGCCAGTTCCGGGGGGGCCTATAACACCGGGGAGCTGTTTTTT
TRBD1	TRBV7-3	TRBJ2-7	once	CASSRGTGEGYEQYF	TGTGCCAGCTCCCGTGGGACAGGGGAAGGTTACGAGCAGTACTTC
NA	TRBV25-1	TRBJ1-6	NA	CASSEESSYNSPLHF	TGTGCCAGCAGTGAAGAGAGCTCCTATAATTCACCCCTCCACTTT
NA	TRBV9	TRBJ1-6	once	CASSVGGGANSPLHF	TGTGCCAGCAGCGTAGGTGGCGGTGCTAATTCACCCCTCCACTTT
NA	TRBV18	TRBJ2-3	NA	CASSPSGRDTDTQYF	TGTGCCAGCTCACCATCGGGCAGGGACACAGATACGCAGTATTTT